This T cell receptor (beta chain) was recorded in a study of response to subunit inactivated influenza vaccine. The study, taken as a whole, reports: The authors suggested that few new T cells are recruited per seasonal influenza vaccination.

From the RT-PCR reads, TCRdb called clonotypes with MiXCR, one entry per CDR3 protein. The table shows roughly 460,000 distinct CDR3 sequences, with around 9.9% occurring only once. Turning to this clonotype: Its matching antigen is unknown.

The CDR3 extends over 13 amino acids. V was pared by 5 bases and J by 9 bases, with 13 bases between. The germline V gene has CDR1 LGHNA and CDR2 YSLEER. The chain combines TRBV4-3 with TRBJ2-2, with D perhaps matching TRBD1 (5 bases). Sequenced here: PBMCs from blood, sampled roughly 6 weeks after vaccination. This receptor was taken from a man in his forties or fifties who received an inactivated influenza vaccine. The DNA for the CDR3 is TGCGCCAGCAGCTCCTTTATGGACAGGGAGCTGTTTTTT. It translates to CASSSFMDRELFF.